This T cell receptor (beta chain) appears in the sequencing data of a study of siplizumab effects on memory and regulatory T cells (dated by TCRdb to about 2019). Context from the whole study: The study looked at the effect of siplizumab, an anti-CD2 antibody, on alloreactive T-cell subsets in allogeneic mixed lymphocyte reactions made from human PBMCs.

Beyond this particular receptor, the publication reports: Whether proliferating Tregs from siplizumab cultures actually had suppressive function was not functionally confirmed. Unstimulated naive T cells appeared to be more diverse than memory T cells, and naive cells seemed to make a substantial contribution to the alloresponse. Because sequences at frequencies below about 10^-5 were poorly captured, only a minor fraction of alloreactive clones could be mapped back to unstimulated subsets. Siplizumab significantly lowered the cumulative frequency of alloreactive sequences that could be traced to unstimulated CD4+ memory T cells. Among mappable alloreactive CD4+ clones, the Treg-derived fraction averaged approximately 69% with siplizumab versus roughly 29% in control reactions. About 80-97% of proliferating CD4+ or CD8+ clones could not be given a naive or memory phenotype.

V is shortened by 0 bases, J by 8 bases, and the region joining them spans 2 bases. Taken from the germline V gene, the CDR1 and CDR2 loops are SGHTA and FQGNSA. The CDR3 runs 11 residues from the cysteine to the phenylalanine. Just CDR3 DNA is preserved here, 33 bases in frame from base 1. Concerning this clone: Its antigen is currently not known. There are no base qualities to consult, and no much larger clone falls within one base.

TCRbeta CDR3 sequencing was performed on sorted unstimulated T cells and on proliferating T cells recovered from mixed lymphocyte reactions. Fresh whole blood from around eleven HLA-typed healthy donors served as the source for isolating PBMCs. Unstimulated CD4+ regulatory T cells were FACS-sorted to map the origin of alloreactive clones. The library was prepared using the immunoSEQ multiplex PCR assay. Each sample had about 10^5 TCR templates assayed by the deep sequencing platform. Genomic DNA extracted from sorted T cells was used for TCRbeta CDR3 sequencing. Per the source publication's procedure: The R programming language was used for the clonal analysis of the TCRbeta CDR3 data. Unstimulated samples were compared with post-reaction CFSE-low samples to define alloreactive CD4+ and CD8+ clones. Regulatory or non-regulatory origin was assigned to alloreactive CD4+ clones by matching of sequences to sorted unstimulated Treg and non-Treg repertoires. This immuneACCESS table, as held by TCRdb, lists in-frame sequences with V and J called but not all clones. Of the missing ones, under half trace to an unresolved V gene in checked studies; the others have no known cause. V, J and clone size derive from that table, while D and trimming were established from the DNA sequence. Recorded for this sample are approximately 100,000 clones; under 95% of them occurred a single time. The ten largest clonotypes hold 0.65% to 0.9% of the sample.

Sample: Tregs sorted from blood. This TCR was sampled from a human donor in good health. This receptor chain uses TRBV7-2 and TRBJ2-1; no D segment can be confidently identified. The nucleotide sequence is given as TGTGCCAGCAGCTTAGCGTATGAGCAGTTCTTC. The translation is CASSLAYEQFF.